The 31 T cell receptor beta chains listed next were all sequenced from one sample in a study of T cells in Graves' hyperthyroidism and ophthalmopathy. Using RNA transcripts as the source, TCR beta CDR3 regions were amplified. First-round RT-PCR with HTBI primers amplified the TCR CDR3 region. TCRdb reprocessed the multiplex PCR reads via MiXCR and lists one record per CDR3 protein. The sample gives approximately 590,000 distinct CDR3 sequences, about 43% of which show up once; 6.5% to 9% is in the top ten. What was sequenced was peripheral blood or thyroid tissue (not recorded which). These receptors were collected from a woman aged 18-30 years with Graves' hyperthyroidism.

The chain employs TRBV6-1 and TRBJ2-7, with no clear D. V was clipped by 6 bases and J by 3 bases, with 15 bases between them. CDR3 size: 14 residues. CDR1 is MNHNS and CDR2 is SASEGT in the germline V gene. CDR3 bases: TGTGCCAGCAGCCCAACGCCGCAGAGCTACGAGCAGTACTTC. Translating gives CASSPTPQSYEQYF.

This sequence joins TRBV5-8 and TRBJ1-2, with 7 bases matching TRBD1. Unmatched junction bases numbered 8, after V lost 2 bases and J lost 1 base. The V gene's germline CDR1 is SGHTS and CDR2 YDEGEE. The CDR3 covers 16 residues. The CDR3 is CASSFYGRDSNYGYTF. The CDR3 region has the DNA TGTGCCAGCAGCTTCTACGGCCGGGACAGTAACTATGGCTACACCTTC. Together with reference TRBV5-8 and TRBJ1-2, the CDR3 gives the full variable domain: EAGVTQSPTHLIKTRGQQATLRCSPISGHTSVYWYQQALGLGLQFLLWYDEGEERNRGNFPPRFSGRQFPNYSSELNVNALELEDSALYLCASSFYGRDSNYGYTFGSGTRLTVV.

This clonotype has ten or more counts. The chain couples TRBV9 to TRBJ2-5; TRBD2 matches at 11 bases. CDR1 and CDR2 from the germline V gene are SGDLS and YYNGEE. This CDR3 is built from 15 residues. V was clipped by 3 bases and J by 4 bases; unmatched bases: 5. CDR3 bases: TGTGCCAGCAGCGAACTAGCGGGAGTTGGAGAGACCCAGTACTTC. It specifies CASSELAGVGETQYF.

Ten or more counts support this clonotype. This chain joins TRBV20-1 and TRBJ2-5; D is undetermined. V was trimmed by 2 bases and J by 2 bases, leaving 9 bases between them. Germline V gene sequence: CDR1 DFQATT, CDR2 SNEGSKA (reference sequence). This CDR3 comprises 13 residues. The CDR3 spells CSARLARQETQYF. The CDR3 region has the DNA TGCAGTGCTAGACTGGCGCGGCAAGAGACCCAGTACTTC.

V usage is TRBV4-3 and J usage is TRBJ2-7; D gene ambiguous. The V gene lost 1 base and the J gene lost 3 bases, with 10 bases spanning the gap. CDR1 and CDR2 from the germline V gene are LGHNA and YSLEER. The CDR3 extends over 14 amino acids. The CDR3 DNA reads TGCGCCAGCAGCCAAGGTCTGCCTGGCTACGAGCAGTACTTC. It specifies CASSQGLPGYEQYF.

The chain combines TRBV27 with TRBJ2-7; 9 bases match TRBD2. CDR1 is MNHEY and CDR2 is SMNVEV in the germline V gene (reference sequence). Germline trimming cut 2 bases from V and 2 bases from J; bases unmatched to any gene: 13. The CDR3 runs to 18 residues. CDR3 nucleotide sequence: TGTGCCAGCAGTTTAAGTCCAGCGGGAGGACAAATTGCCTACGAGCAGTACTTC. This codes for CASSLSPAGGQIAYEQYF.

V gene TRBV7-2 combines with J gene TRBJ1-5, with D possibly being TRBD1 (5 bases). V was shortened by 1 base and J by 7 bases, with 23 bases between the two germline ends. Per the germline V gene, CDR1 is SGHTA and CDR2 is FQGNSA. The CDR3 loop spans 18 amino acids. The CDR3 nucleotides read TGTGCCAGCAGCTTAGAAGGGCAGGGTTCCCATCTTTTGCAGCCCCAGCATTTT. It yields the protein CASSLEGQGSHLLQPQHF.

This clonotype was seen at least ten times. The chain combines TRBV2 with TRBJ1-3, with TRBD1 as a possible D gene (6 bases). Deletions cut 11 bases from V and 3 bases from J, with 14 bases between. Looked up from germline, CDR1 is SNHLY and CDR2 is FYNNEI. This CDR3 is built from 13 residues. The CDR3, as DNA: TGTGCCTCCACAGGGAAGGATGGAAACACCATATATTTT. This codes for CASTGKDGNTIYF.

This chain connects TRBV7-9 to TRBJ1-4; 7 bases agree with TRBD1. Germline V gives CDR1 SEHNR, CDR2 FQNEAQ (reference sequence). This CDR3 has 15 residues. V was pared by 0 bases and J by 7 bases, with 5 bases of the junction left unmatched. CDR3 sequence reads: CASSLAGGIGEKLFF. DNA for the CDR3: TGTGCCAGCAGCTTAGCAGGGGGCATCGGTGAAAAACTGTTTTTT.

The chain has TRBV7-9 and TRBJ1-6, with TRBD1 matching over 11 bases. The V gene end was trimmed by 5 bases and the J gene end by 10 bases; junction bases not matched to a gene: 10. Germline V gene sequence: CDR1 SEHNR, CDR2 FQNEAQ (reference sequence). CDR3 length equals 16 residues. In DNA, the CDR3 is TGTGCCAGCAGCCGGACAGGGGGCGCATGGCAATCACCCCTCCACTTT. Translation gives CASSRTGGAWQSPLHF.

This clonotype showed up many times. The CDR3 here is CASSTGDRAGEKLFF. In nucleotides, the CDR3 is TGTGCCAGCAGCACGGGGGACAGGGCGGGTGAAAAACTGTTTTTT. The chain employs TRBV7-9 and TRBJ1-4; 9 nucleotides line up with TRBD1. V dropped 5 bases and J dropped 7; count of bases not matched to a gene: 8. The CDR3 loop spans 15 amino acids. Germline lookup yields CDR1 SEHNR and CDR2 FQNEAQ (reference sequence).

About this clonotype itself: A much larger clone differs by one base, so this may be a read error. DNA of the CDR3: TGCAGCGTTGGGTCGGGCAGGGCGCAAGAGGCCCAGTACTTC. This encodes CSVGSGRAQEAQYF. This chain uses TRBV29-1 with TRBJ2-5; D perhaps matches TRBD1 (5 bases). This CDR3 spans 14 amino acids. The germline V gene has CDR1 SQVTM and CDR2 ANQGSEA.

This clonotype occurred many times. The CDR3 loop is CASSLGEPGELFF. The DNA of the CDR3 is TGTGCCAGCAGCTTAGGGGAGCCCGGGGAGCTGTTTTTT. The genes are TRBV7-7 and TRBJ2-2; weak D call: TRBD2 (5 bases). Germline CDR1 SSHAT, CDR2 FNYEAQ (reference sequence). The CDR3 consists of 13 residues. Trimming took off 1 base at V and 6 bases at J, with 6 bases between the two ends.

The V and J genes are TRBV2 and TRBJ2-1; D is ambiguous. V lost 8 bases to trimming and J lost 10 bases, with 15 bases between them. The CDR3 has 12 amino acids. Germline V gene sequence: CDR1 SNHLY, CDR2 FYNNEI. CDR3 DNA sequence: TGTGCCAGCGTGCTATTGGTGGGGGAGCAGTTCTTC. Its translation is CASVLLVGEQFF.

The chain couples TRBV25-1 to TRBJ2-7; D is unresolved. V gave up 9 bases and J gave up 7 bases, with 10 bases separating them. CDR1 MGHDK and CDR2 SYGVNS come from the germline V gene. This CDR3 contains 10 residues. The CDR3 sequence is CARGLGEQYF. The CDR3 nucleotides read TGTGCCAGGGGTCTTGGAGAGCAGTACTTC.

The CDR3 DNA reads TGTGCCATCAGTGGGCGGACAGGGGGCGATGGCTACACCTTC. It is translated as CAISGRTGGDGYTF. The chain combines TRBV10-3 with TRBJ1-2; 11 bases are shared with TRBD1. The CDR3 extends over 14 amino acids. Looked up from germline, CDR1 is ENHRY and CDR2 is SYGVKD. Trimming took 4 bases from V and 6 from J; bases not matched to a gene: 4.

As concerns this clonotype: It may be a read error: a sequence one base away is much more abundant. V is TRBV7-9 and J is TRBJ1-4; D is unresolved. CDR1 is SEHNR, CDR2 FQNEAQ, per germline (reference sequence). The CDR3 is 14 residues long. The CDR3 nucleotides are TGTGCCAGCAGCTTAGGCGAGCCCAATGAAGAACTGTTTTTT. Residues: CASSLGEPNEELFF.

The CDR3 DNA reads TGTGCCAGCAGTGAAACGAGCAATCAGCCCCAGTACTTC. It is translated as CASSETSNQPQYF. The V and J genes are TRBV2 and TRBJ2-5; D gene uncertain. With 2 bases removed from V and 9 bases from J, the gap between germline ends came to 13 bases. Germline V gene data show CDR1 as SNHLY and CDR2 as FYNNEI. The CDR3 has 13 amino acids.

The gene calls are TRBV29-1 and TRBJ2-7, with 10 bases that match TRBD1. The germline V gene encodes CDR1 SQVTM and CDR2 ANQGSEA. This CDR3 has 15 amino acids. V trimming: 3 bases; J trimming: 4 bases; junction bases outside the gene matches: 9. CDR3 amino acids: CSVEEPGQGRYEQYF. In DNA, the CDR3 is TGCAGCGTTGAGGAGCCGGGACAGGGGAGGTACGAGCAGTACTTC.

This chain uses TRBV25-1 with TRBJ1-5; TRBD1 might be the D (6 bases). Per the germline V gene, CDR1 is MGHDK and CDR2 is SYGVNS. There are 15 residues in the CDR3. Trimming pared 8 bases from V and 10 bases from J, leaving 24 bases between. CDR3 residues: CASVQGSHFIYPQHF. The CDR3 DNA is TGTGCCAGCGTTCAGGGGTCCCACTTTATCTATCCCCAGCATTTT.

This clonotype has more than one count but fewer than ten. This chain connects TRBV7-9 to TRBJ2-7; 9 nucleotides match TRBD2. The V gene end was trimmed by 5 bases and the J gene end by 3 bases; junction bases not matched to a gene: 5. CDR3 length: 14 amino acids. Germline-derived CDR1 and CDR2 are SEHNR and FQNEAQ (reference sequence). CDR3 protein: CASSQGAGGYEQYF. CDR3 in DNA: TGTGCCAGCAGCCAAGGAGCGGGGGGCTACGAGCAGTACTTC.

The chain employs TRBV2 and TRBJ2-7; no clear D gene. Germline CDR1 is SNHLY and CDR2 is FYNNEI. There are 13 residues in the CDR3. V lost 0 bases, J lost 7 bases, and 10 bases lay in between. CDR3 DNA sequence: TGTGCCAGCAGTGAAGCGCGGCGGCAGGAGCAGTACTTC. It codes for CASSEARRQEQYF.

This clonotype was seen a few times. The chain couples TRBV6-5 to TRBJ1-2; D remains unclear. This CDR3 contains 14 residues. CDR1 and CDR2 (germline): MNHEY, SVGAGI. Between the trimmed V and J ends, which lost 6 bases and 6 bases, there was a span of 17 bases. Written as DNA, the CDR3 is TGTGCCAGCAGCCTCCTCCGGGAACGAGATGGCTACACCTTC. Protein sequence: CASSLLRERDGYTF.

In DNA, the CDR3 is TGTGCTGCGACAGGCCCTGGAAACACCATATATTTT. It is translated as CAATGPGNTIYF. The chain couples TRBV2 to TRBJ1-3; maybe TRBD1 (6 bases). CDR1 and CDR2 (germline): SNHLY, FYNNEI. The CDR3 consists of 12 residues.

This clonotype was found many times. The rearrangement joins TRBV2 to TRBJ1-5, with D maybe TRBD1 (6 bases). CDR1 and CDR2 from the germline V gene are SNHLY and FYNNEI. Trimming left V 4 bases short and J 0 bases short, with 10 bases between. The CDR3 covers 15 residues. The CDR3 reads CASSATGNSNQPQHF. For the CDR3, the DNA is TGTGCCAGCAGTGCAACAGGGAATAGCAATCAGCCCCAGCATTTT.

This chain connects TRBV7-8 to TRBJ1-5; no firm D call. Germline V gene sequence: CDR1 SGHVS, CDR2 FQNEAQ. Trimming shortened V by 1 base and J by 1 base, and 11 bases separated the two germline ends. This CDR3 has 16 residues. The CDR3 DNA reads TGTGCCAGCAGCTTAGGCTTTGACCTGAGCAATCAGCCCCAGCATTTT. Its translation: CASSLGFDLSNQPQHF.

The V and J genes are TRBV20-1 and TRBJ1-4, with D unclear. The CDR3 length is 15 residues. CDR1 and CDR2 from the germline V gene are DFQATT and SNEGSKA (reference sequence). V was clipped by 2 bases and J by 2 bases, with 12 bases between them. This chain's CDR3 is CSARPVPTTNEKLFF. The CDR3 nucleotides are TGCAGTGCTAGACCCGTCCCGACGACTAATGAAAAACTGTTTTTT.

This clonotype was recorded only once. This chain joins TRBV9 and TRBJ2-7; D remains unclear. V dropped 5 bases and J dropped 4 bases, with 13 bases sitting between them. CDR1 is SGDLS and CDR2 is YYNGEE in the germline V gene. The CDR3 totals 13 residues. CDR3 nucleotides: TGTGCCAGCAGTTCTAACCTCCCTTACGAGCAGTACTTC. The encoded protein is CASSSNLPYEQYF.

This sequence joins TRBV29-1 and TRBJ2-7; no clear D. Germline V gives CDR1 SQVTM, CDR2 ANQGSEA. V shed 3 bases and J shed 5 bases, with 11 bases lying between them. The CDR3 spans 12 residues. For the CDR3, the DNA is TGCAGCGTTGAGCCACCGGTGGACGAGCAGTACTTC. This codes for CSVEPPVDEQYF.

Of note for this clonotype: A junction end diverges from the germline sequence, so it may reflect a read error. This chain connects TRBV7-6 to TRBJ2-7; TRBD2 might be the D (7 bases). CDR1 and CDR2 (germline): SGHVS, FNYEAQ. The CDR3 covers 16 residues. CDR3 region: CTSSLGLADSSYEQYF. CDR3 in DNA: TGTACCAGCAGCTTAGGCCTAGCGGACAGCTCCTACGAGCAGTACTTC. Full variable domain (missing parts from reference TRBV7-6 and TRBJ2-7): GAGVSQSPRYKVTKRGQDVALRCDPISGHVSLYWYRQALGQGPEFLTYFNYEAQQDKSGLPNDRFSAERPEGSISTLTIQRTEQRDSAMYRCTSSLGLADSSYEQYFGPGTRLTVT.

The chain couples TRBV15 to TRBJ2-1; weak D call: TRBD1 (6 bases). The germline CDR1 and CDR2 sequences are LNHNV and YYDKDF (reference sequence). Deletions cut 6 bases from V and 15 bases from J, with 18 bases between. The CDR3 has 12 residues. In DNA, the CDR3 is TGTGCCACCAGTGAGGGGGTTAACCCCCCGTTCTTC. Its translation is CATSEGVNPPFF.